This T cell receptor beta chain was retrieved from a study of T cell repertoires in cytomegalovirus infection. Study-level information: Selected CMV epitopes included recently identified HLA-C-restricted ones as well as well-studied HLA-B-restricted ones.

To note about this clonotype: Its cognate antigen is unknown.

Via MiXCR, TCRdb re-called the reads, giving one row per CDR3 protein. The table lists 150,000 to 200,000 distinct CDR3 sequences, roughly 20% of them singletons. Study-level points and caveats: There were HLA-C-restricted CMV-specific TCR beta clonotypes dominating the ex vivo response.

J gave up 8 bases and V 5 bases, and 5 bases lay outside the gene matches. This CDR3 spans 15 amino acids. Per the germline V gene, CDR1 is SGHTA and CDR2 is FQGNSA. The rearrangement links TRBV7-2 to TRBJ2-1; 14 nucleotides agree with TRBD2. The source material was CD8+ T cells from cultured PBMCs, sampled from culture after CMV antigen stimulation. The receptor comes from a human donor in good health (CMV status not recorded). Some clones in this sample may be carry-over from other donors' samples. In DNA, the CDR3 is TGTGCCAGCAGCCAGACTAGCGGGGGGGCCGATGAGCAGTTCTTC. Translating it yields CASSQTSGGADEQFF.